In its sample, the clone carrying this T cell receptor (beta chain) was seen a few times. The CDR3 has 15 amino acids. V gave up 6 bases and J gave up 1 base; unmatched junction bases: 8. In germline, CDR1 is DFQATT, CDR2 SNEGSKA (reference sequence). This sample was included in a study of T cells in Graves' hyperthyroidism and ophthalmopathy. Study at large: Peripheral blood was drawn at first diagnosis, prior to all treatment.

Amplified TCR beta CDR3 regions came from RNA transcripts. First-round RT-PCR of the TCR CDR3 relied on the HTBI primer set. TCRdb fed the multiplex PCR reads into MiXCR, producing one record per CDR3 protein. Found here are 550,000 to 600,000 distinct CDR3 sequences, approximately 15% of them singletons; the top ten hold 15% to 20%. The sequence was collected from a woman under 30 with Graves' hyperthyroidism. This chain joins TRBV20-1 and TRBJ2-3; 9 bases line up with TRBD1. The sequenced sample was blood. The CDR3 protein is CSAAQGARGTDTQYF. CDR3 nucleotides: TGCAGTGCCGCACAGGGGGCGCGCGGCACAGATACGCAGTATTTT.